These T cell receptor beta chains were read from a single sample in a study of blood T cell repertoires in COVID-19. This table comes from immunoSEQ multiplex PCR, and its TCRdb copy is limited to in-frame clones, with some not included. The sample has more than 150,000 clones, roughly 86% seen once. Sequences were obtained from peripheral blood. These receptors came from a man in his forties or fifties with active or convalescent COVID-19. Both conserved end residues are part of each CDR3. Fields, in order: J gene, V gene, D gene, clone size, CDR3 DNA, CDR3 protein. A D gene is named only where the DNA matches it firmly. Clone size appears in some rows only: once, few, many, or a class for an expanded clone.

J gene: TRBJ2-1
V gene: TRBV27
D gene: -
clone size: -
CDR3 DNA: TGTGCCAGCAGCCTGGCTAGCGCATACAATGAGCAGTTCTTC
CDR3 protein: CASSLASAYNEQFF

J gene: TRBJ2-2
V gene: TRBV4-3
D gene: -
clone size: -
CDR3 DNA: TGCGCCAGCAGCCAAGATGGGACCGGGAGTGGGACCGGGGAGCTGTTTTTT
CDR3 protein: CASSQDGTGSGTGELFF

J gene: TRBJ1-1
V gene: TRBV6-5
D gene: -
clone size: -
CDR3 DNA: TGTGCCAGCAGATTGGACAGCAGAGAAGCTTTCTTT
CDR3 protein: CASRLDSREAFF

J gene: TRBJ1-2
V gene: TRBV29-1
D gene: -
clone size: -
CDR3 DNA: TGCAGCGTGGCCAAGACTAACTATGGCTACACCTTC
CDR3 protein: CSVAKTNYGYTF

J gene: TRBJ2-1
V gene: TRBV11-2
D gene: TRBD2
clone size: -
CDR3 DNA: TGTGCCAGCAGCTTAGGTATTTCAGCGGGGGCCCTTGAGCAGTTCTTC
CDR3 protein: CASSLGISAGALEQFF

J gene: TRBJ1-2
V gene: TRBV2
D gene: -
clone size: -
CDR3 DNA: TGTGCCAGCAGTCGGGACAATAACTATGGCTACACCTTC
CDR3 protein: CASSRDNNYGYTF

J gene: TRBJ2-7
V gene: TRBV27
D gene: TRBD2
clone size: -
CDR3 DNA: TGTGCCAGCAGTTTTTCCGGACTAGCGGGGGGGAATCCCTACGAGCAGTACTTC
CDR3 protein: CASSFSGLAGGNPYEQYF

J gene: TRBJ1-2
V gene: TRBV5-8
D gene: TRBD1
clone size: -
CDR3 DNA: TGTGCCAGCAGCGGGGGACAGGTCGGCTACACCTTC
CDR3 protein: CASSGGQVGYTF

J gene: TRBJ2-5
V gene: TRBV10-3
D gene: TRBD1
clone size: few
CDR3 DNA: TGTGCCACCCGGACAGGGGGCGTTGAGACCCAGTACTTC
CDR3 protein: CATRTGGVETQYF

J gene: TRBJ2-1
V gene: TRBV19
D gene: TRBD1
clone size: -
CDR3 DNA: TGTGCCAGTAGCTGGGGCAGGGGGTTCGATGAGCAGTTCTTC
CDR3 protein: CASSWGRGFDEQFF

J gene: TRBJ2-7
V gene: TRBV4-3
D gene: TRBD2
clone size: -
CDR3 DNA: TGCGCCAGCAGCCAAGCGAGGACTAGACCCCACGAGCAGTACTTC
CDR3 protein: CASSQARTRPHEQYF

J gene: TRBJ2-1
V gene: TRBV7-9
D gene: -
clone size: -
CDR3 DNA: TGTGCCAGCAGCTTTCCGGGGAGTGAGCAGTTCTTC
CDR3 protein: CASSFPGSEQFF

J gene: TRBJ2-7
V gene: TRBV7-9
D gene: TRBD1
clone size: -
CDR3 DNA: TGTGCCAGCAGCTTAGATGGGACAGTTAACGAGCAGTACTTC
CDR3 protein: CASSLDGTVNEQYF

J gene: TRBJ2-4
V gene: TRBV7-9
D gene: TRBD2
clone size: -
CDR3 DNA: TGTGCCAGCAGCTTAATAGCGGGAACCAAAAACATTCAGTACTTC
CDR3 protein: CASSLIAGTKNIQYF